Described below is a single TCR beta chain sequence and its context. Its antigen is not known. Use of 60 Vbeta and 13 Jbeta primers characterized the PCR. Using immunoSEQ multiplex PCR, the repertoire was profiled, and TCRdb retains in-frame clones only, with some absent. Of about 97,000 clones listed, around 72% were seen once; the top ten hold 3% to 4%. Germline V lookup: CDR1 SGHRS, CDR2 YFSETQ. Trimming took 1 base from V and 2 from J, leaving 9 bases between them. The CDR3 sequence is 14 residues long. The data stem from a study of cytomegalovirus exposure and HLA in healthy donors. The study's findings and limits: Sequences of the TCR beta chain were said to predict the HLA-A and HLA-B alleles of most subjects accurately.

Specimen: PBMCs. This clonotype was obtained from a man aged 35 to 55 in good health and CMV-seronegative. The chain employs TRBV5-1 and TRBJ2-5; D gene uncertain. For the CDR3, the DNA is TGCGCCAGCAGCTTGTCACCAGAACAAGAGACCCAGTACTTC. Residues: CASSLSPEQETQYF.